What follows are 17 T cell receptor beta chains derived from one specimen sequenced in a study of beta chain features in type 1 diabetes. Sequencing targeted expressed TCRB transcripts, as all isolated RNA had been reverse transcribed. The protocol was immunoSEQ multiplex PCR, while the TCRdb copy is restricted to in-frame clones and leaves out a portion. The sample contains 300,000 or so clones, 8% of which appear only once. The sequenced material came from central memory CD4+ T cells from blood. The receptor set was obtained from a woman between 18 and 30 years old in good health.

There are a few counts of this clone. CDR3 region: CASRREWGTNEKLFF. CDR3 bases: TGTGCCAGCAGGAGGGAATGGGGAACTAATGAAAAACTGTTTTTT. This rearrangement joins TRBV2 to TRBJ1-4, with D unclear. Trimming took 6 bases from V and 1 from J, leaving 12 bases between them. This CDR3 comprises 15 residues. Germline V gene data show CDR1 as SNHLY and CDR2 as FYNNEI.

This chain joins TRBV6-1 and TRBJ2-7; 7 positions agree with TRBD2. The ends lost 10 bases at V and 1 base at J; junction bases unmatched: 7. Germline V gene data show CDR1 as MNHNS and CDR2 as SASEGT. The CDR3 covers 13 residues. The CDR3 protein is CATLAVFSYEQYF. The CDR3 DNA follows: TGTGCCACCCTAGCGGTCTTTTCCTACGAGCAGTACTTC.

The rearrangement links TRBV4-1 to TRBJ2-7, with 8 bases aligning to TRBD1. The CDR3 has 15 amino acids. V shed 6 bases and J 7 bases; nucleotides not matched to a gene: 14. Looked up from germline, CDR1 is MGHRA and CDR2 is YSYEKL. DNA for the CDR3: TGCGCCAGCAGTAAAGCGTCCAGGGGGCCCGGGGAGCAGTACTTC. Its translation is CASSKASRGPGEQYF.

The chain is built from TRBV7-9 and TRBJ2-3; D unresolved. The CDR3 contains 12 residues. CDR1 and CDR2 (germline): SEHNR, FQNEAQ (reference sequence). Trimming pared 1 base from V and 8 bases from J, leaving 7 bases between. The DNA for the CDR3 is TGTGCCAGCAGCTTAGAGGGTGGTACGCAGTATTTT. This sequence encodes CASSLEGGTQYF.

This chain connects TRBV7-3 to TRBJ1-1, with D possibly matching TRBD1 (5 bases). The germline V gene encodes CDR1 SGHTA and CDR2 FQGTGA. The length of the CDR3 is 12 residues. V lost 8 bases, J lost 1 base, and 8 bases lay in between. CDR3 sequence: CASVQENTEAFF. In nucleotides, the CDR3 is TGTGCCAGCGTACAGGAGAACACTGAAGCTTTCTTT.

This clone was seen a few times. The rearrangement links TRBV18 to TRBJ1-4; D is possibly TRBD1 (6 bases). The germline V gene encodes CDR1 KGHSH and CDR2 LQKENI. CDR3 length equals 16 residues. Deletions cut 2 bases from V and 7 bases from J, with 17 bases between. DNA for the CDR3: TGTGCCAGCTCACCATCGATGACAGGCGGTGGTGAAAAACTGTTTTTT. Protein product: CASSPSMTGGGEKLFF.

This clone was seen ten or more times. The chain has TRBV28 and TRBJ2-4, with a weak D call TRBD2 (5 bases). The germline V gene has CDR1 MDHEN and CDR2 SYDVKM. There are 14 residues in the CDR3. V lost 5 bases, J lost 7 bases, and 15 bases lay in between. DNA for the CDR3: TGTGCCAGCAGTCCCTTCAGCGGAACGAACATTCAGTACTTC. Translating it yields CASSPFSGTNIQYF.

CDR3 amino acids: CASSFSGPRPQHF. In DNA, the CDR3 is TGTGCCAGCAGTTTCTCAGGCCCCCGGCCCCAGCATTTT. The chain joins TRBV27 to TRBJ1-5; D is unclear. The V and J ends lost 3 bases and 9 bases respectively, with 12 bases between them. The CDR3 runs 13 residues. CDR1 MNHEY and CDR2 SMNVEV come from the germline V gene (reference sequence).

This clone was recorded a few times. The rearrangement links TRBV6-6 to TRBJ2-2; 10 nucleotides line up with TRBD1. The V segment lost 6 bases and the J segment 2 bases; nucleotides outside the gene matches: 6. Germline values: CDR1 MNHNY, CDR2 SVGAGI (reference sequence). The CDR3 consists of 16 residues. The CDR3 DNA sequence: TGTGCCAGCAGGGGACAGGGGACGCCTAACACCGGGGAGCTGTTTTTT. Amino acid sequence: CASRGQGTPNTGELFF.

This clone was found a few times. The chain couples TRBV9 to TRBJ2-3, with TRBD2 matching over 8 bases. There are 15 residues in the CDR3. Germline V lookup: CDR1 SGDLS, CDR2 YYNGEE. V lost 1 base and J lost 3; bases outside the gene matches: 4. The chain's CDR3 is CASSVSGRSTDTQYF. The CDR3, as DNA: TGTGCCAGCAGCGTAAGCGGGAGAAGTACAGATACGCAGTATTTT. Complete variable domain (other parts from reference TRBV9 and TRBJ2-3): DSGVTQTPKHLITATGQRVTLRCSPRSGDLSVYWYQQSLDQGLQFLIQYYNGEERAKGNILERFSAQQFPDLHSELNLSSLELGDSALYFCASSVSGRSTDTQYFGPGTRLTVL.

This clone turned up a few times. The V gene is TRBV20-1, the J gene TRBJ2-5; no clear D. With 6 bases removed from V and 5 bases from J, the gap between germline ends came to 10 bases. Germline V lookup: CDR1 DFQATT, CDR2 SNEGSKA (reference sequence). CDR3 size: 11 residues. The CDR3 nucleotides are TGCAGTGCCAGGATACGGGAGACCCAGTACTTC. Translated: CSARIRETQYF.

This chain links TRBV4-3 with TRBJ2-3; 10 bases map to TRBD2. CDR3 length: 19 residues. Losses at the gene ends were 0 bases for V and 0 bases for J; bases not matched to a gene: 9. CDR1 LGHNA and CDR2 YSLEER come from the germline V gene. CDR3 DNA sequence: TGCGCCAGCAGCCAAGATGTAGCGGGAGGATACTCTAGCACAGATACGCAGTATTTT. Translation gives CASSQDVAGGYSSTDTQYF.

This chain connects TRBV15 to TRBJ2-5, with D tentatively TRBD1 or TRBD2 (5 bases each). Between the trimmed V and J ends, which lost 0 bases and 3 bases, there was a span of 14 bases. Germline V gives CDR1 LNHNV, CDR2 YYDKDF (reference sequence). This CDR3 is built from 16 residues. The CDR3 sequence: CATSRDPSRVEETQYF. CDR3 sequence (DNA): TGTGCCACCAGCAGAGATCCTAGCAGGGTAGAAGAGACCCAGTACTTC.

This clone was seen only once. V usage is TRBV5-6 and J usage is TRBJ2-1; weak D call: TRBD2 (5 bases). The germline V gene encodes CDR1 SGHDT and CDR2 YYEEEE. V lost 2 bases and J 4 bases, leaving 16 bases between the germline ends. The CDR3 is 16 amino acids. The CDR3 region is CASSFDGGSGYNEQFF. CDR3 DNA sequence: TGTGCCAGCAGCTTTGATGGTGGGAGTGGGTACAATGAGCAGTTCTTC. Using reference TRBV5-6 and TRBJ2-1 for the parts outside the CDR3, the full variable domain is DAGVTQSPTHLIKTRGQQVTLRCSPKSGHDTVSWYQQALGQGPQFIFQYYEEEERQRGNFPDRFSGHQFPNYSSELNVNALLLGDSALYLCASSFDGGSGYNEQFFGPGTRLTVL.

This clone was picked up a small number of times. Here the CDR3 DNA reads TGTGCCAGCAGCGGTAGCGGTAGCTCCTACAATGAGCAGTTCTTC. As protein: CASSGSGSSYNEQFF. The V call is TRBV9, the J call TRBJ2-1, with D possibly being TRBD2 (6 bases). The CDR3 runs 15 residues. The germline CDR1 and CDR2 sequences are SGDLS and YYNGEE. Trimming cost V 3 bases and J 0 bases, with 10 bases left between them.

This clone was detected only a few times. The chain couples TRBV27 to TRBJ2-3, with D possibly being TRBD1 (6 bases). Trimming left V 6 bases short and J 5 bases short, with 24 bases between. Germline V CDR1 and CDR2: MNHEY, SMNVEV (reference sequence). The CDR3 covers 17 residues. In DNA form, the CDR3 reads TGTGCCAGCAGAGGGAAGACAGGCCTTCGACTTAGAGATACGCAGTATTTT. Translating gives CASRGKTGLRLRDTQYF.

This chain connects TRBV9 to TRBJ2-5, with D possibly matching TRBD2 (5 bases). CDR1 SGDLS and CDR2 YYNGEE come from the germline V gene. The CDR3 is 13 amino acids. V was shortened by 4 bases and J by 5 bases, with 12 bases between the two germline ends. CDR3 in amino acids: CASSLEGSETQYF. The CDR3 nucleotides are TGTGCCAGCAGCCTCGAGGGTTCCGAGACCCAGTACTTC.